A single sample gave rise to the 18 T cell receptor beta chains below, sequenced in a study of T cells in Graves' hyperthyroidism and ophthalmopathy. RNA transcripts were the template for amplifying TCR beta CDR3 regions. First-round RT-PCR targeting the TCR CDR3 was performed with the HTBI primer set. MiXCR, run by TCRdb on the multiplex PCR reads, gives a single entry per CDR3 protein. The sample consists of 160,000 or so distinct CDR3 sequences, about 9% of them appearing once. Sequenced sample: blood. Receptor source: a woman aged 18-29 years with Graves' hyperthyroidism that later progressed to Graves' ophthalmopathy.

This clonotype was recorded many times. J is TRBJ2-5 and V is TRBV20-1; 7 positions agree with TRBD1. Germline V gives CDR1 DFQATT, CDR2 SNEGSKA (reference sequence). Trimming at V came to 6 bases and at J to 2 bases, leaving 6 bases not matched to a gene. The CDR3 is made up of 13 amino acids. The CDR3 protein is CSALTGNQETQYF. CDR3 DNA sequence: TGCAGTGCCCTGACAGGGAATCAAGAGACCCAGTACTTC.

This clonotype was detected a few times. This chain connects TRBV6-1 to TRBJ2-5; a weak D match, TRBD1 (6 bases). The CDR3 sequence is 16 residues long. Germline assignment: CDR1 MNHNS and CDR2 SASEGT. V was shortened by 2 bases and J by 1 base, with 14 bases between the two germline ends. CDR3 coding DNA: TGTGCCAGCAGTGAAAGAAGACAGGAGATCCAAGAGACCCAGTACTTC. Translation: CASSERRQEIQETQYF.

This clonotype was seen many times. The V call is TRBV11-1, the J call TRBJ1-1; D call uncertain. This CDR3 region has 15 residues. The V and J ends lost 1 base and 3 bases respectively, with 12 bases between them. Germline CDR1 and CDR2: SGHAT and FQDESV (reference sequence). This CDR3 is CASSLEEGFDTEAFF. For the CDR3, the DNA is TGTGCCAGCAGCTTAGAAGAGGGTTTCGACACTGAAGCTTTCTTT.

This clonotype has a count of ten or more. V and J are TRBV2 and TRBJ1-3; D not certain. The germline V and J ends were trimmed by 0 bases and 0 bases, with 9 bases remaining between them. CDR3 length equals 16 residues. Germline values: CDR1 SNHLY, CDR2 FYNNEI. CDR3 sequence: CASSEARPSSGNTIYF. The CDR3, as DNA: TGTGCCAGCAGTGAAGCGCGTCCGAGCTCTGGAAACACCATATATTTT.

This clonotype was seen ten or more times. J is TRBJ1-3 and V is TRBV20-1; D gene ambiguous. Trimming pared 3 bases from V and 0 bases from J, leaving 9 bases between. CDR3 length equals 14 residues. Germline CDR1 DFQATT, CDR2 SNEGSKA (reference sequence). The CDR3 DNA is TGCAGTGCTAGTATGGGGAGCTCTGGAAACACCATATATTTT. Its translation: CSASMGSSGNTIYF.

The sample holds many counts of this clonotype. This chain uses TRBV15 with TRBJ1-1, with D tentatively TRBD1 (6 bases). CDR1 LNHNV and CDR2 YYDKDF come from the germline V gene (reference sequence). The V end lost 8 bases, the J end lost 3 bases, and 22 bases lay between the germline ends. This CDR3 is built from 16 residues. CDR3 sequence: CATVDSGFSWYTEAFF. Written as DNA, the CDR3 is TGTGCCACCGTGGACAGCGGTTTTTCTTGGTACACTGAAGCTTTCTTT.

This clonotype has ten or more counts. This chain uses TRBV5-1 with TRBJ2-1; TRBD1 aligns across 9 bases. The germline CDR1 and CDR2 sequences are SGHRS and YFSETQ. This CDR3 region has 17 residues. V shed 4 bases, J shed 6 bases, and the junction held 14 bases outside the gene matches. The CDR3 region is CASSPGTGIHLSNEQFF. CDR3 DNA: TGCGCCAGCAGCCCCGGGACAGGGATTCATCTAAGCAATGAGCAGTTCTTC.

The chain recombines TRBV20-1 with TRBJ2-3; TRBD2 matches 8 bases. Germline V gene sequence: CDR1 DFQATT, CDR2 SNEGSKA (reference sequence). This CDR3 has 14 residues. J was trimmed by 0 bases and V by 5 bases; bases with no gene match: 4. The CDR3 bases are TGCAGTGCTGAGAGCGGGAGAAGCACAGATACGCAGTATTTT. Amino acids: CSAESGRSTDTQYF.

In this sample, this clonotype turned up many times. The rearrangement uses TRBV28 and TRBJ1-5; D gene ambiguous. Trimming shortened V by 3 bases and J by 1 base, and 10 bases separated the two germline ends. Germline values: CDR1 MDHEN, CDR2 SYDVKM. This CDR3 has 15 amino acids. The CDR3: CASSFTGLSNQPQHF. CDR3 DNA sequence: TGTGCCAGCAGTTTCACGGGGTTGAGCAATCAGCCCCAGCATTTT.

There are many counts of this clonotype. The genes are TRBV19 and TRBJ1-1; possible D gene TRBD1, 5 bases. Germline CDR1 reads LNHDA; CDR2 reads SQIVND (reference sequence). V was trimmed by 3 bases and J by 0 bases, leaving 20 bases between them. The CDR3 has 18 amino acids. CDR3 amino acids: CASSIPTGRPALNTEAFF. The DNA for the CDR3 is TGTGCCAGTAGTATCCCCACGGGACGGCCGGCCCTGAACACTGAAGCTTTCTTT. Supplemented by reference TRBV19 and TRBJ1-1, the full variable domain reads DGGITQSPKYLFRKEGQNVTLSCEQNLNHDAMYWYRQDPGQGLRLIYYSQIVNDFQKGDIAEGYSVSREKKESFPLTVTSAQKNPTAFYLCASSIPTGRPALNTEAFFGQGTRLTVV.

This clonotype occurred many times. The chain links TRBV12-3 or TRBV12-4 to TRBJ2-7, with D possibly TRBD2 on 5 matching bases. The CDR3 is 14 amino acids. The V and J ends lost 2 bases and 3 bases respectively, with 11 bases between them. For the CDR3, the DNA is TGTGCCAGCAGTTTAAGCGGAAGTAGCTACGAGCAGTACTTC. This sequence encodes CASSLSGSSYEQYF.

Of note for this clonotype: A read error is possible here, since a much larger clone lies one base away. V and J are TRBV7-9 and TRBJ2-3; D unclear. CDR1 is SEHNR, CDR2 FQNEAQ, per germline (reference sequence). Trimming took off 3 bases at V and 4 bases at J, with 2 bases between the two ends. The CDR3 spans 11 residues. The CDR3, as DNA: TGTGCCAGCAGCTTTTCAGATACGCAGTATTTT. It specifies CASSFSDTQYF.

This clonotype was detected many times. This sequence joins TRBV20-1 and TRBJ2-7; D is possibly TRBD1 (6 bases). Germline V gives CDR1 DFQATT, CDR2 SNEGSKA (reference sequence). This CDR3 contains 11 residues. V was pared by 4 bases and J by 2 bases, with 6 bases between. CDR3 DNA: TGCAGTGCTAAGGGGGCCTACGAGCAGTACTTC. This codes for CSAKGAYEQYF.

The table lists this clonotype with many counts. The chain combines TRBV20-1 with TRBJ1-1; D remains unclear. V was cut by 1 base and J by 6 bases, with 18 bases left in between. The CDR3 runs 15 residues. Looked up from germline, CDR1 is DFQATT and CDR2 is SNEGSKA (reference sequence). This CDR3 reads CSARGIKGGRAEAFF. DNA of the CDR3: TGCAGTGCTAGAGGCATCAAGGGCGGGAGGGCTGAAGCTTTCTTT.

DNA of the CDR3: TGTGCCAGCAGTTACTCGAGACTTTCGGGTGGCTACACCTTC. The encoded protein is CASSYSRLSGGYTF. The chain employs TRBV6-2 or TRBV6-3 and TRBJ1-2, with D hard to call. Trimming shortened V by 0 bases and J by 7 bases, and 12 bases separated the two germline ends. The CDR3 runs 14 residues. In germline, CDR1 is MNHEY, CDR2 SVGEGT.

This clonotype was counted at least ten times. This chain links TRBV6-2 or TRBV6-3 with TRBJ1-1; possibly TRBD1 for D (6 bases). Germline V lookup: CDR1 MNHEY, CDR2 SVGEGT. The CDR3 length is 12 residues. V was shortened by 4 bases and J by 11 bases, with 14 bases between the two germline ends. The CDR3, as DNA: TGTGCCAGCAGTTTACAGGGCTTCGCGGCTTTCTTT. Its protein product is CASSLQGFAAFF.

This rearrangement joins TRBV5-6 to TRBJ1-6; D gene uncertain. Germline CDR1 SGHDT, CDR2 YYEEEE. The V end lost 0 bases, the J end lost 7 bases, and 11 bases lay between the germline ends. The CDR3 is 15 residues long. DNA for the CDR3: TGTGCCAGCAGCTTGGGCCCATTAAGCAATTCACCCCTCCACTTT. It translates to CASSLGPLSNSPLHF.

This clonotype was counted a few times. This sequence joins TRBV5-8 and TRBJ1-5; D perhaps matches TRBD1 (6 bases). Per the germline V gene, CDR1 is SGHTS and CDR2 is YDEGEE. This CDR3 has 14 amino acids. Trimming pared 7 bases from V and 4 bases from J, leaving 15 bases between. This CDR3 reads CASGRGGNNQPQHF. CDR3 bases: TGTGCCAGCGGAAGAGGGGGGAATAATCAGCCCCAGCATTTT.